The 17 T cell receptor beta chains given below trace back to one sample, sequenced in a study of blood T cell repertoires in COVID-19. Method: immunoSEQ multiplex PCR; TCRdb's copy keeps in-frame clones and lacks some. The sample gives around 270,000 clones, about 87% of which show up once; 3.5% to 4.5% is in the top ten. The sequenced sample consisted of peripheral blood. All receptors come from a man between 60 and 75 years old who had recovered from COVID-19.

This chain connects TRBV4-2 to TRBJ1-4; D is unclear. CDR3 length equals 14 residues. Germline V lookup: CDR1 LGHNA, CDR2 YNFKEQ. V gave up 0 bases and J gave up 6 bases, with 8 bases separating them. In DNA, the CDR3 is TGTGCCAGCAGCCAAGATAGCGGTTATGAAAAACTGTTTTTT. This codes for CASSQDSGYEKLFF.

The V gene is TRBV5-6, the J gene TRBJ2-5; 8 nucleotides line up with TRBD1. From germline, CDR1 is SGHDT and CDR2 YYEEEE. The CDR3 is made up of 14 amino acids. After removal of 5 bases from V and 4 bases from J, the junction contained 7 bases not matched to a gene. CDR3 residues: CASSFDRGGETQYF. DNA for the CDR3: TGTGCCAGCAGTTTCGACAGGGGTGGAGAGACCCAGTACTTC.

This clone showed up just once. The chain uses TRBV5-1 and TRBJ2-1; D ambiguous. The germline gives CDR1 SGHRS, CDR2 YFSETQ. This CDR3 spans 14 amino acids. The V end lost 4 bases, the J end lost 1 base, and 9 bases lay between the germline ends. DNA for the CDR3: TGCGCCAGCAGCCCCCTGCGGTCCTACAATGAGCAGTTCTTC. Translated, it gives CASSPLRSYNEQFF.

CDR3 region: CASSPGTGETQYF. The CDR3 nucleotides read TGTGCCAGCAGCCCCGGGACAGGGGAGACCCAGTACTTC. The V gene is TRBV9, the J gene TRBJ2-5, with 9 bases aligning to TRBD1. The CDR3 contains 13 residues. The V and J ends lost 4 bases and 5 bases, in that order; junction bases with no gene match: 3. Germline lookup yields CDR1 SGDLS and CDR2 YYNGEE. Full variable domain (outside the CDR3, taken from reference TRBV9 and TRBJ2-5): DSGVTQTPKHLITATGQRVTLRCSPRSGDLSVYWYQQSLDQGLQFLIQYYNGEERAKGNILERFSAQQFPDLHSELNLSSLELGDSALYFCASSPGTGETQYFGPGTRLLVL.

The rearrangement uses TRBV6-5 and TRBJ1-2; D remains ambiguous. The CDR3 spans 13 residues. V was pared by 7 bases and J by 3 bases, with 12 bases between. In germline, CDR1 is MNHEY, CDR2 SVGAGI. CDR3 in amino acids: CASTGARDYGYTF. CDR3 DNA sequence: TGTGCCAGCACGGGCGCGCGGGACTATGGCTACACCTTC.

Written as DNA, the CDR3 is TGCGCCAGCAGCTCCAGACACGGTCAGAATGAAAAACTGTTTTTT. Translation gives CASSSRHGQNEKLFF. V gene TRBV5-1 combines with J gene TRBJ1-4; no reliable D call. With 3 bases removed from V and 5 bases from J, the gap between germline ends came to 14 bases. Germline V gives CDR1 SGHRS, CDR2 YFSETQ. The CDR3 runs 15 residues.

The CDR3 here is CASLAGSYEQYF. The CDR3 DNA reads TGTGCCAGCCTAGCGGGCTCTTACGAGCAGTACTTC. The chain couples TRBV2 to TRBJ2-7, with TRBD2 matching over 8 bases. Germline trimming cut 8 bases from V and 4 bases from J; bases unmatched to any gene: 4. The length of the CDR3 is 12 residues. Germline V lookup: CDR1 SNHLY, CDR2 FYNNEI.

CDR3 nucleotides: TGTGCCAGCAGTCGACAGATGAACACTGAAGCTTTCTTT. It encodes CASSRQMNTEAFF. The rearrangement links TRBV6-5 to TRBJ1-1; D possibly corresponds to TRBD1 (5 bases). With 5 bases removed from V and 0 bases from J, the gap between germline ends came to 7 bases. The CDR3 is 13 residues long. The germline CDR1 and CDR2 sequences are MNHEY and SVGAGI.

The rearrangement joins TRBV4-1 to TRBJ2-3; D may be TRBD2 (5 bases). From germline, CDR1 is MGHRA and CDR2 YSYEKL. Trimming removed 0 bases from V and 0 bases from J, with 7 bases in between. The length of the CDR3 is 15 residues. The CDR3 region has the DNA TGCGCCAGCAGCCAAGAGAGGGTTAGCACAGATACGCAGTATTTT. Protein sequence: CASSQERVSTDTQYF.

This clone came up once. V and J are TRBV6-6 and TRBJ2-7, with 7 nucleotides matching TRBD2. V shed 2 bases and J 9 bases; nucleotides not matched to a gene: 7. CDR1 and CDR2 from the germline V gene are MNHNY and SVGAGI (reference sequence). The CDR3 is made up of 13 amino acids. In nucleotides, the CDR3 is TGTGCCAGCAGTTACCTGGGGGGGGAGTGGCAGTACTTC. This encodes CASSYLGGEWQYF.

The chain couples TRBV4-1 to TRBJ1-1, with D tentatively TRBD1 (5 bases). With 2 bases removed from V and 9 bases from J, the gap between germline ends came to 13 bases. The V gene's germline CDR1 is MGHRA and CDR2 YSYEKL. The CDR3 covers 13 residues. This CDR3 is CASSQWGGDKAFF. The CDR3 nucleotides read TGCGCCAGCAGCCAATGGGGGGGGGATAAAGCTTTCTTT.

The chain uses TRBV2 and TRBJ2-5, with 8 bases identical to TRBD2. The ends lost 6 bases at V and 4 bases at J; junction bases unmatched: 10. Germline CDR1 reads SNHLY; CDR2 reads FYNNEI. There are 15 residues in the CDR3. This CDR3 reads CASSVGLVGSETQYF. The CDR3 bases are TGTGCCAGCAGCGTGGGACTAGTCGGGTCAGAGACCCAGTACTTC.

CDR3 bases: TGTGCCAGCAGCTCGGGACAGGGGGCCAACAATGAGCAGTTCTTC. This sequence encodes CASSSGQGANNEQFF. This chain connects TRBV11-2 to TRBJ2-1; 12 bases map to TRBD1. This CDR3 has 15 amino acids. Per germline, CDR1 SGHAT and CDR2 FQNNGV. V trimming: 4 bases; J trimming: 5 bases; junction bases outside the gene matches: 3.

This chain connects TRBV23-1 to TRBJ2-7; D might be TRBD1 (5 bases). TRBV23-1 is labeled an ORF, and its function is uncertain. V lost 3 bases to trimming and J lost 2 bases, with 11 bases between them. The CDR3 has 14 amino acids. The CDR3 reads CASSQGPYTYEQYF. The CDR3 bases are TGCGCCAGCAGTCAGGGGCCCTACACCTACGAGCAGTACTTC.

J is TRBJ2-2 and V is TRBV7-9; tentative D call: TRBD2 (6 bases). The CDR3 extends over 16 amino acids. With 11 bases removed from V and 0 bases from J, the gap between germline ends came to 19 bases. Germline V CDR1 and CDR2: SEHNR, FQNEAQ (reference sequence). In DNA form, the CDR3 reads TGTGCCGGACTGGGGCTAGCGCGCGCGAACACCGGGGAGCTGTTTTTT. Amino acids: CAGLGLARANTGELFF.

This chain uses TRBV30 with TRBJ1-6; 9 positions agree with TRBD1. Germline CDR1 and CDR2: GTSNPN and SVGIG (reference sequence). V lost 3 bases and J lost 7; bases outside the gene matches: 7. The CDR3 consists of 15 residues. In DNA, the CDR3 is TGTGCCTGGAGCCGCGAAGGACAGGGGAATTCACCCCTCCACTTT. Translation: CAWSREGQGNSPLHF.

V is TRBV2 and J is TRBJ1-4; no reliable D call. The V gene's germline CDR1 is SNHLY and CDR2 FYNNEI. The CDR3 is 11 residues long. V was clipped by 7 bases and J by 14 bases, with 14 bases between them. The CDR3 here is CASMITEYLFF. The CDR3, as DNA: TGTGCCAGCATGATCACAGAATACCTGTTTTTT.